This passage covers 4 T cell receptor beta chains from one sample sequenced in a study of technical replicates of blood from a few donors (dated by TCRdb to 2015 to 2018). Library preparation used the immunoSEQ multiplex PCR assay. Drawn from immuneACCESS, this table holds only the in-frame rearrangements with V and J called that TCRdb kept. Clones are partly lost; checked studies trace under half to an unresolved V gene and leave the rest unexplained. Within this sample are about 56,000 clones, with 80% to 95% of them counted one time only. The ten top clones hold around 4% of the sample. Sequencing input: PBMCs. The receptors were sampled from a human donor in good health. Some clones in this sample may be carry-over from other donors' samples.

The J gene is TRBJ2-5, the V gene TRBV7-8; the match to TRBD2 covers 8 bases. V lost 4 bases and J lost 3; bases outside the gene matches: 7. Per germline, CDR1 SGHVS and CDR2 FQNEAQ. The CDR3 has 15 residues. CDR3 DNA sequence: TGTGCCAGCAGCTCGATTGGACTAGCCGAAGAGACCCAGTACTTC. Protein sequence: CASSSIGLAEETQYF.

V and J are TRBV2 and TRBJ1-2, with D perhaps matching TRBD1 (5 bases). The CDR3 spans 13 residues. Looked up from germline, CDR1 is SNHLY and CDR2 is FYNNEI. With 4 bases removed from V and 4 bases from J, the gap between germline ends came to 10 bases. The CDR3 DNA reads TGTGCCAGCAGTGTGTCGCAGGGCTATGGCTACACCTTC. Protein: CASSVSQGYGYTF.

The table lists this clone with a count of one. The gene calls are TRBV9 and TRBJ2-2, with 9 bases fitting TRBD2. J gave up 4 bases and V 5 bases, and 6 bases lay outside the gene matches. There are 15 residues in the CDR3. Germline CDR1 is SGDLS and CDR2 is YYNGEE. The CDR3 nucleotides are TGTGCCAGCAGTAGTCTAGCGGGGCTCACCGGGGAGCTGTTTTTT. Protein product: CASSSLAGLTGELFF.

The CDR3 DNA reads as TGTGCCAGCAGCTTAGCACCCGGAGCAATTGTCTATGGCTACACCTTC. This encodes CASSLAPGAIVYGYTF. V gene TRBV7-9 combines with J gene TRBJ1-2; D unresolved. V gave up 0 bases and J gave up 4 bases, with 15 bases separating them. Germline CDR1 reads SEHNR; CDR2 reads FQNEAQ (reference sequence). CDR3 length: 16 residues.